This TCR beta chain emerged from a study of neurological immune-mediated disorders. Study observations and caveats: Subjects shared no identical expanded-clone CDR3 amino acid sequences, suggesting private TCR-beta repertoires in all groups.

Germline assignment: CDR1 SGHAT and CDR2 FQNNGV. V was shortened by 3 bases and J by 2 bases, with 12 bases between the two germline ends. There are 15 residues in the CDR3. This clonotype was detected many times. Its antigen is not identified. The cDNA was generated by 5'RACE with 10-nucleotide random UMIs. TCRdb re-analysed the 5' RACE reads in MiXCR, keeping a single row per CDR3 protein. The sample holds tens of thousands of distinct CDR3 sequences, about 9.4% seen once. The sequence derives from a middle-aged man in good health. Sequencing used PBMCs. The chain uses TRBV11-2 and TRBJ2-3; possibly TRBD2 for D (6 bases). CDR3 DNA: TGTGCCAGCAGCTTCGGGGGTAGAGACACAGATACGCAGTATTTT. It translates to CASSFGGRDTDTQYF.